This T cell receptor (beta chain) was obtained from a study of blood T cell repertoires in COVID-19. Germline CDR1 is PRHDT and CDR2 is FYEKMQ (reference sequence). V gave up 2 bases and J gave up 5 bases; unmatched junction bases: 9. CDR3 length: 17 residues. Original handling: Scientists estimated how many nucleated cells there were by amplifying reference gene primers. Produced via immunoSEQ multiplex PCR; TCRdb's table is partial and in-frame only. The V and J calls and clone size are taken from that table; D and trimming were inferred from the DNA. The sample carries 120,000 to 150,000 clones, about nine tenths recorded once.

The sequence was obtained from a human donor in a cohort sampled during active COVID-19. The V call is TRBV13, the J call TRBJ2-1, with 10 bases aligning to TRBD2. Sequenced sample: peripheral blood. CDR3 nucleotides: TGTGCCAGCAGCTTACGCCTGACTAGCGGGCGCGACAATGAGCAGTTCTTC. Protein product: CASSLRLTSGRDNEQFF.